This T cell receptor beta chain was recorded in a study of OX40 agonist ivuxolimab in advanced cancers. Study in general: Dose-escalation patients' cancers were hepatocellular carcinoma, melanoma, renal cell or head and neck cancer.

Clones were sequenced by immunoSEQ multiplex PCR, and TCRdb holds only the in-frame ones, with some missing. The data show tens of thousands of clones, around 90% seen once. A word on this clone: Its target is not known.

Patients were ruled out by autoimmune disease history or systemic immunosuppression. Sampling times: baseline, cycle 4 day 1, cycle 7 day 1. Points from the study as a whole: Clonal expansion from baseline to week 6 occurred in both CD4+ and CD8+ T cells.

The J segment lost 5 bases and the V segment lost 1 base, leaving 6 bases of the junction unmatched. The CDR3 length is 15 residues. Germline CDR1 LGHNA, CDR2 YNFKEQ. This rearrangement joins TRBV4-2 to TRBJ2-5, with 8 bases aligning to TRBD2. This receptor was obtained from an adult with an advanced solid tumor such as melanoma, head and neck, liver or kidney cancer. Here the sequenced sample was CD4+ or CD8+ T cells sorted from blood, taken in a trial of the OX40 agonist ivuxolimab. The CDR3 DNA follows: TGTGCCAGCAGCCAAGCGAGCGGGAGTGGGGAGACCCAGTACTTC. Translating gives CASSQASGSGETQYF.